Following are 15 T cell receptor beta chains from one sample sequenced in a study of T cell changes during pregnancy in multiple sclerosis (dated by TCRdb to about 2019). To prepare the library, the immunoSEQ multiplex PCR assay was applied. As stored in TCRdb, this immuneACCESS dataset retains in-frame rearrangements with V and J assigned. A fraction of the clones does not appear; measured against another copy, unresolved V genes explain less than half of the discrepancy, and the remainder lacks a known reason. This sample has over 35,000 clones in its table, and roughly 92% of those were observed once. The ten largest account for 1% to 1.5% of the sample. Source: peripheral blood, taken before pregnancy. Receptor source: a female donor with multiple sclerosis, enrolled in a pregnancy study.

The V gene is TRBV7-2, the J gene TRBJ2-5, with a possible D match to TRBD2 (6 bases). The CDR3 spans 11 residues. V was trimmed by 10 bases and J by 5 bases, leaving 11 bases between them. CDR1 is SGHTA, CDR2 FQGNSA, per germline. CDR3 sequence reads: CATTRGETQYF. The DNA of the CDR3 is TGTGCCACTACCCGGGGGGAGACCCAGTACTTC.

The chain uses TRBV7-2 and TRBJ2-2, with TRBD2 matching 7 bases. V was clipped by 3 bases and J by 6 bases; unmatched bases: 7. CDR1 and CDR2 from the germline V gene are SGHTA and FQGNSA. The CDR3 runs 15 residues. The CDR3 bases are TGTGCCAGCAGCTTGGAGGGAGGGAGGGCCGGGGAGCTGTTTTTT. As protein: CASSLEGGRAGELFF.

DNA of the CDR3: TGTGCCAGCAGTCGGGCGACAGGGGGCTTCAGTCAGCCCCAGCATTTT. This codes for CASSRATGGFSQPQHF. This chain links TRBV27 with TRBJ1-5; 10 bases line up with TRBD1. The CDR3 spans 16 residues. Germline V CDR1 and CDR2: MNHEY, SMNVEV (reference sequence). V trimming: 5 bases; J trimming: 6 bases; junction bases outside the gene matches: 10.

In its sample, this clone was seen once. CDR3 protein: CASSSQLAGGSYEQYF. The CDR3 region has the DNA TGTGCCAGCAGTTCCCAACTAGCGGGAGGGTCCTACGAGCAGTACTTC. The chain has TRBV28 and TRBJ2-7; 13 bases are shared with TRBD2. Germline V gene data show CDR1 as MDHEN and CDR2 as SYDVKM. V lost 4 bases, J lost 1 base, and 4 bases stayed unmatched. CDR3 length: 16 residues.

CDR3 sequence reads: CASSTLAGDSGNEQFF. The CDR3 coding sequence is TGTGCCAGCAGTACCTTAGCGGGAGATTCGGGCAATGAGCAGTTCTTC. This chain connects TRBV6-4 to TRBJ2-1; the match to TRBD2 covers 9 bases. Germline V CDR1 and CDR2: MRHNA, SNTAGT. CDR3 length: 16 amino acids. J lost 6 bases, V lost 5 bases, and 11 bases had no gene match.

This chain links TRBV5-1 with TRBJ2-5; D call uncertain. CDR3 length: 13 amino acids. Germline loops: CDR1 SGHRS, CDR2 YFSETQ. V dropped 0 bases and J dropped 1 base, with 4 bases sitting between them. CDR3 bases: TGCGCCAGCAGCTTGGGGCTCCAAGAGACCCAGTACTTC. This codes for CASSLGLQETQYF.

The gene calls are TRBV28 and TRBJ2-1, with 8 bases aligning to TRBD2. Germline CDR1 reads MDHEN; CDR2 reads SYDVKM. The CDR3 has 15 amino acids. V lost 9 bases and J lost 8; bases outside the gene matches: 15. CDR3 sequence (DNA): TGTGCCAGTTCCCCAAGCGGGAGAGGGGCGGATGAGCAGTTCTTC. Protein product: CASSPSGRGADEQFF.

J is TRBJ2-5 and V is TRBV30, with a weak D call TRBD2 (6 bases). Looked up from germline, CDR1 is GTSNPN and CDR2 is SVGIG (reference sequence). This CDR3 is built from 12 residues. Trimming removed 4 bases at V and 4 bases at J, with 10 bases between. The CDR3 region is CAWMGGRETQYF. CDR3 sequence (DNA): TGTGCCTGGATGGGGGGACGAGAGACCCAGTACTTC.

The J gene is TRBJ2-7, the V gene TRBV6-1; D is unresolved. Trimming pared 5 bases from V and 3 bases from J, leaving 11 bases between. The CDR3 sequence is 13 residues long. Germline-derived CDR1 and CDR2 are MNHNS and SASEGT. DNA for the CDR3: TGTGCCAGCAGTCAGGCTCCCCTCTACGAGCAGTACTTC. Amino acids: CASSQAPLYEQYF.

The chain has TRBV5-4 and TRBJ2-1, with 7 bases that match TRBD1. This CDR3 has 12 amino acids. CDR1 and CDR2 (germline): SGHNT, YYREEE (reference sequence). Losses at the gene ends were 4 bases for V and 12 bases for J; bases not matched to a gene: 7. The CDR3 spells CASSRQGDWQFF. The CDR3 DNA reads TGTGCCAGCAGCCGACAGGGCGACTGGCAGTTCTTC.

This sequence joins TRBV5-4 and TRBJ2-1, with 10 nucleotides matching TRBD2. The germline V gene encodes CDR1 SGHNT and CDR2 YYREEE (reference sequence). The junction had 5 bases not matched to a gene; V was cut back by 2 bases and J by 9 bases. This CDR3 region has 14 residues. CDR3: CASSLEREGVEQFF. CDR3 nucleotide sequence: TGTGCCAGCAGCTTAGAGCGGGAGGGGGTTGAGCAGTTCTTC.

The chain links TRBV29-1 to TRBJ2-7, with 9 positions matching TRBD1. The CDR3 extends over 13 amino acids. With 6 bases clipped from V and 5 bases from J, the junction kept 8 bases outside the gene matches. CDR1 and CDR2 (germline): SQVTM, ANQGSEA. The CDR3 reads CSVGGQGTDEQYF. In DNA form, the CDR3 reads TGCAGCGTAGGTGGACAGGGGACGGACGAGCAGTACTTC.

The CDR3 bases are TGTGCCAGCAGCGCGGGGGGTAGTTTCACTGAAGCTTTCTTT. It specifies CASSAGGSFTEAFF. V and J are TRBV9 and TRBJ1-1; possibly TRBD1 for D (5 bases). The CDR3 runs 14 residues. V lost 3 bases and J lost 4, with 13 bases in between. CDR1 is SGDLS, CDR2 YYNGEE, per germline.

This clone was seen a few times. V and J are TRBV7-2 and TRBJ1-5, with no clear D. The CDR3 has 13 amino acids. V was pared by 5 bases and J by 1 base, with 6 bases between. Germline V gene data show CDR1 as SGHTA and CDR2 as FQGNSA. CDR3 DNA: TGTGCCAGCAGCCCCGAGAGCAATCAGCCCCAGCATTTT. Encoded protein: CASSPESNQPQHF.

This clone was seen once. CDR3 sequence (DNA): TGCAGCGTCGCGGGACAGGGGCTGGCTGAAGCTTTCTTT. The encoded protein is CSVAGQGLAEAFF. The genes are TRBV29-1 and TRBJ1-1; 10 bases fit TRBD1. With 6 bases clipped from V and 6 bases from J, the junction kept 7 bases outside the gene matches. This CDR3 is 13 amino acids long. The germline V gene has CDR1 SQVTM and CDR2 ANQGSEA.